This is a list of T cell receptor beta chains from one sample in a study of cytomegalovirus exposure and HLA in healthy donors. Here immunoSEQ multiplex PCR was the method, and the copy in TCRdb shows in-frame clones only, minus some. The sample lists 50,000 to 60,000 clones; about 77% were seen once. The sample was PBMCs. Every receptor here comes from a woman in her thirties or forties in good health and CMV-seropositive. CDR3s include the opening cysteine and the closing phenylalanine or tryptophan. D genes are given only for firm matches. A row's size may be missing; if present it is once, few, many or a size class.

-	TRBV4-1	-	TRBJ2-1	CASSQIGANEQFF	TGCGCCAGCAGCCAAATAGGGGCCAATGAGCAGTTCTTC
TRBD1	TRBV6-1	-	TRBJ1-2	CASSERDSDYGYTF	TGTGCCAGCAGTGAAAGGGACAGTGACTATGGCTACACCTTC
-	TRBV7-6	few	TRBJ1-1	CASSLEDRGRVTEAFF	TGTGCCAGCAGCTTAGAGGATAGGGGGAGGGTAACTGAAGCTTTCTTT
-	TRBV15	-	TRBJ1-6	CATSREVGVYNSPLHF	TGTGCCACCAGCAGAGAGGTGGGCGTTTATAATTCACCCCTCCACTTT
TRBD1	TRBV7-2	-	TRBJ1-1	CASSLSGGTAEAFF	TGTGCCAGCAGTCTCTCAGGGGGAACGGCTGAAGCTTTCTTT
-	TRBV29-1	-	TRBJ1-5	CSVAAGSNQPQHF	TGCAGCGTTGCGGCAGGTAGCAATCAGCCCCAGCATTTT
TRBD2	TRBV5-1	few	TRBJ2-1	CASSRGGRDNEQFF	TGCGCCAGCTCTCGGGGGGGCCGTGACAATGAGCAGTTCTTC
-	TRBV6-5	-	TRBJ2-7	CASSYSVVGVREQYF	TGTGCCAGCAGTTACTCGGTCGTCGGGGTACGCGAGCAGTACTTC
TRBD2	TRBV6-5	-	TRBJ2-3	CASSSTSGETDTQYF	TGTGCCAGCAGTTCTACTAGCGGGGAAACAGATACGCAGTATTTT
-	TRBV18	-	TRBJ1-1	CASSPPAVNTEAFF	TGTGCCAGCTCACCACCGGCTGTGAACACTGAAGCTTTCTTT